The table lists the clone carrying this TCR beta chain with a few counts. Its cognate antigen is unknown. Gene names and germline match the mouse. The CDR3 goes on 1 residue after the read ends, and that part is filled in from the germline J gene. The same CDR3 is also encoded by other DNA sequences in this sample. The record originates from a study of tissue T cells after allogeneic stem cell transplantation. Time point defined: mouse harvest day 14 after allogeneic transplant. Tail vein injection delivered 10^7 T-cell-depleted bone marrow cells and 10^6 splenic CD5+ T cells. Mice had MHC-mismatched B6 into BALB/c GVHD, sampled day 7 or 14. This CDR3 has 13 amino acids. CDR1 and CDR2 (germline): KGHPV, FQNQEV (reference sequence). V shed 2 bases and J shed 0 bases, with 1 base lying between them. Sequencing was performed with immunoSEQ multiplex PCR; in TCRdb, only in-frame clones are kept and a portion is missing. The table has around 4,400 clones, around 45% seen once.

Whole-study findings and limits: Few T cell clones were shared across patients, but motif clusters showed tissue-specific shared signatures.

This chain links TRBV26 with TRBJ2-2; no clear D. Sequenced material: gut tissue. The clonotype was recovered from a female BALB/c mouse given C57BL/6 T cells with graft-versus-host disease after an allogeneic hematopoietic cell transplant. The part of the CDR3 DNA that was read is TGTGCCAGCAGTCTGCCAAACACCGGGCAGCTCTAC. This codes for CASSLPNTGQLY. The full CDR3 sequence reads CASSLPNTGQLYF.